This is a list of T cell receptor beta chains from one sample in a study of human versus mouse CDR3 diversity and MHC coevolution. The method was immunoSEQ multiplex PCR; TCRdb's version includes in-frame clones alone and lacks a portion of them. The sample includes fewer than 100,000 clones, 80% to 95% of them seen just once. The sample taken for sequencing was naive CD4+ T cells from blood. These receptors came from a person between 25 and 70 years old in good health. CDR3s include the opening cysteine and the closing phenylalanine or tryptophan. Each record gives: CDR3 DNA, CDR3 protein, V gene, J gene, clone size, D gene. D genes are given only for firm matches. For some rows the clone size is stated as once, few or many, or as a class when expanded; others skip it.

CDR3 DNA: TGTGCCAGCGCTATCCACTCTAGCTCCTACGAGCAGTACTTC
CDR3 protein: CASAIHSSSYEQYF
V gene: TRBV6-5
J gene: TRBJ2-7
clone size: .
D gene: .

CDR3 DNA: TGTGCCAGCTCACCACCAGGGGACTACGAGCAGTACTTC
CDR3 protein: CASSPPGDYEQYF
V gene: TRBV18
J gene: TRBJ2-7
clone size: .
D gene: .

CDR3 DNA: TGTGCCAGCAGCTTAGCGGGCAGGGTGAACAATCAGCCCCAGCATTTT
CDR3 protein: CASSLAGRVNNQPQHF
V gene: TRBV7-8
J gene: TRBJ1-5
clone size: .
D gene: .

CDR3 DNA: TGTGCCAGCTCACCACTTGGGACTCACTACAATGAGCAGTTCTTC
CDR3 protein: CASSPLGTHYNEQFF
V gene: TRBV18
J gene: TRBJ2-1
clone size: .
D gene: .

CDR3 DNA: TGTGCCAGCTCACAAGCGATGAACACTGAAGCTTTCTTT
CDR3 protein: CASSQAMNTEAFF
V gene: TRBV18
J gene: TRBJ1-1
clone size: .
D gene: .

CDR3 DNA: TGTGCCAGCAGCTCGCCGGGACTAGCCTTCAATGAGCAGTTCTTC
CDR3 protein: CASSSPGLAFNEQFF
V gene: TRBV9
J gene: TRBJ2-1
clone size: .
D gene: TRBD2

CDR3 DNA: TGCGCCAGCAGCTACCGGACTGAGATATACGGACTAGCGGGGGATCAGTACTTC
CDR3 protein: CASSYRTEIYGLAGDQYF
V gene: TRBV5-1
J gene: TRBJ2-7
clone size: once
D gene: TRBD2

CDR3 DNA: TGTGCCAGCAGTGTACAAACAGGCTCCGGGGCCAACGTCCTGACTTTC
CDR3 protein: CASSVQTGSGANVLTF
V gene: TRBV2
J gene: TRBJ2-6
clone size: .
D gene: .

CDR3 DNA: TGTGCCAGCAGCTTCGGGTCTATGCCAGTGGAGACCCAGTACTTC
CDR3 protein: CASSFGSMPVETQYF
V gene: TRBV7-2
J gene: TRBJ2-5
clone size: once
D gene: .

CDR3 DNA: TGTGCCAGCAGCCCCGGGGTAGAATATAATTCACCCCTCCACTTT
CDR3 protein: CASSPGVEYNSPLHF
V gene: TRBV7-2
J gene: TRBJ1-6
clone size: .
D gene: .

CDR3 DNA: TGTGCCAGCAGTGAAGCGAGAGGGACAACAGCTGGCTACACCTTC
CDR3 protein: CASSEARGTTAGYTF
V gene: TRBV6-1
J gene: TRBJ1-2
clone size: .
D gene: .

CDR3 DNA: TGCGCCAGCAGCTTGGGGCAGCGGGGGGCTCGAGAGACCCAGTACTTC
CDR3 protein: CASSLGQRGARETQYF
V gene: TRBV5-1
J gene: TRBJ2-5
clone size: .
D gene: TRBD2

CDR3 DNA: TGCGCCAGCAGCGCTAACAGGGGCGGGGAGCTGTTTTTT
CDR3 protein: CASSANRGGELFF
V gene: TRBV5-1
J gene: TRBJ2-2
clone size: .
D gene: TRBD1

CDR3 DNA: TGCGCCAGCGGCCAAGAAACAGGTTGGGGCACTGAAGCTTTCTTT
CDR3 protein: CASGQETGWGTEAFF
V gene: TRBV4-3
J gene: TRBJ1-1
clone size: once
D gene: .

CDR3 DNA: TGTGCCAGCAGTCCCCGGACAGGGGGCTATGGCTACACCTTC
CDR3 protein: CASSPRTGGYGYTF
V gene: TRBV25-1
J gene: TRBJ1-2
clone size: .
D gene: TRBD1

CDR3 DNA: TGTGCCAGCAGCCACGTTACTAGAGACACTGAAGCTTTCTTT
CDR3 protein: CASSHVTRDTEAFF
V gene: TRBV14
J gene: TRBJ1-1
clone size: .
D gene: .

CDR3 DNA: TGTTCCTCCAGGTCGGGACAGGGCCTGTTCTCCTACGAGCAGTACTTC
CDR3 protein: CSSRSGQGLFSYEQYF
V gene: TRBV10-3
J gene: TRBJ2-7
clone size: .
D gene: TRBD1

CDR3 DNA: TGTGCCAGCAGTCCCGAACTCGGGACAGGGGCAAGGGAGCAGTACTTC
CDR3 protein: CASSPELGTGAREQYF
V gene: TRBV27
J gene: TRBJ2-7
clone size: .
D gene: TRBD1

CDR3 DNA: TGTGCCAGTAGCATTCACAGAGATACGCAGTATTTT
CDR3 protein: CASSIHRDTQYF
V gene: TRBV19
J gene: TRBJ2-3
clone size: .
D gene: .

CDR3 DNA: TGTGCCAGCAGAGAGGACAGGGCCCTCTATGGCTACACCTTC
CDR3 protein: CASREDRALYGYTF
V gene: TRBV6-5
J gene: TRBJ1-2
clone size: .
D gene: TRBD1

CDR3 DNA: TGCGCCAGCAGTCAATCGGTATGGGGGACAGCTTTCTACGAGCAGTACTTC
CDR3 protein: CASSQSVWGTAFYEQYF
V gene: TRBV23-1
J gene: TRBJ2-7
clone size: .
D gene: TRBD1

CDR3 DNA: TGTGCCAGCAGTTACAGGGTCTTGAACACTGAAGCTTTCTTT
CDR3 protein: CASSYRVLNTEAFF
V gene: TRBV11-2
J gene: TRBJ1-1
clone size: once
D gene: .

CDR3 DNA: TGTGCCAGCAGCCCCCGATGGGGGACAACCTCCTACGAGCAGTACTTC
CDR3 protein: CASSPRWGTTSYEQYF
V gene: TRBV9
J gene: TRBJ2-7
clone size: .
D gene: .

CDR3 DNA: TGTGCCAGCAGCTTGGCAGGGACTAGCTCCTACAATGAGCAGTTCTTC
CDR3 protein: CASSLAGTSSYNEQFF
V gene: TRBV5-5
J gene: TRBJ2-1
clone size: .
D gene: TRBD2

CDR3 DNA: TGTGCCAGCAGTCTGTGGACAGGGAGAAACTATGGCTACACCTTC
CDR3 protein: CASSLWTGRNYGYTF
V gene: TRBV27
J gene: TRBJ1-2
clone size: .
D gene: TRBD1

CDR3 DNA: TGTGCCAGCAGTTACCCCAGGGGGGCTGAAGCTTTCTTT
CDR3 protein: CASSYPRGAEAFF
V gene: TRBV6-5
J gene: TRBJ1-1
clone size: .
D gene: TRBD1

CDR3 DNA: TGTGCCAGCAGTTGGACCGGGACAGGGAACTATGGCTACACCTTC
CDR3 protein: CASSWTGTGNYGYTF
V gene: TRBV6-6
J gene: TRBJ1-2
clone size: once
D gene: TRBD1